The rows below give T cell receptor beta chains drawn from one sample of a study of blood T cells in healthy people across ages. TCRdb processed the 5' RACE reads anew with MiXCR; each CDR3 protein has one entry. The table has about 1.4 million distinct CDR3 sequences, around 55% seen once. Sequencing input: blood. The receptors stem from a man aged 18 to 29 in good health. CDR3s leave out the opening cysteine and the closing phenylalanine or tryptophan. Fields, in order: J gene, V gene, CDR3 protein.

>TRBJ1-4|TRBV25-1
ASSPGPVWGKLF
>TRBJ1-2|TRBV5-1
AGSLTGIHGYT
>TRBJ2-5|TRBV10-3
AISVNGEQY
>TRBJ2-3|TRBV29-1
SVGLILTDTQY
>TRBJ2-7|TRBV4-1
ASSQDRDRVEQY
>TRBJ2-3|TRBV25-1
ASSEWASGGGLYGTDTQY
>NA|TRBV6-2/TRBV6-3
ATRPGLAPNEQY
>TRBJ2-7|TRBV27
ASAPPRISGPYEQY
>TRBJ2-5|TRBV4-1
ASSQGGTYTQY
>TRBJ1-1|TRBV6-5
ASSSDHAGNTEAF
>TRBJ2-3|TRBV4-1
ASSQLQTSGNTDTQY
>TRBJ2-1|TRBV30
AWSSGTGIYEQF
>TRBJ2-6|TRBV10-3
AISVGSSGANVLT
>TRBJ2-7|TRBV9
ASSPRAGGTQY
>TRBJ2-3|TRBV29-1
SVKDRADTQY
>TRBJ1-1|TRBV12-3/TRBV12-4
ASSLIFGGQGTEAF
>TRBJ2-7|TRBV5-1
ASSFQQSYEQY
>TRBJ1-2|TRBV9
ASSDDGHNYGYT
>TRBJ2-1|TRBV11-2
ASSIDLGSQNEQF
>TRBJ1-6|TRBV5-1
ASSADPRDSPLH
>TRBJ2-1|TRBV20-1
SARAKGAWGGGEQF
>TRBJ1-2|TRBV20-1
SAAGGGIYGYT
>TRBJ2-2|TRBV12-3/TRBV12-4
AARVIAGGRYTGELF
>TRBJ1-6|TRBV28
ASSLVSRGLGSPLH
>TRBJ2-5|TRBV14
ASSQEGWGETQY
>TRBJ2-1|TRBV5-5
ASSWDSSNYNEQF
>NA|TRBV14
ASSRTGTTTYEQY
>TRBJ1-1|TRBV29-1
SVQNPGTVNTEAF
>TRBJ2-7|TRBV3-1
ASSQGRGERGPYEQY
>TRBJ2-5|TRBV10-2
ASSVLAGAQETQY
>TRBJ2-7|TRBV20-1
SARAGGTYEQY
>TRBJ2-3|TRBV24-1
ATSDLTAASNTDTQY
>TRBJ2-4|TRBV6-2/TRBV6-3
ASSRALEAKNIQY
>TRBJ2-7|TRBV9
ASSMSVGGDEEQY
>TRBJ2-5|TRBV12-3/TRBV12-4
ASSVAGEMEETQY